The sequence of this TCR beta chain was determined in a study of memory CD4+ T cells and cytomegalovirus serostatus. For this clone: What it binds is not known.

The sort gate was single viable CD3+CD4+CD8-CD45RO+ cells for memory CD4+ T cells. CDR3 length: 11 amino acids. Trimming took 4 bases from V and 2 from J, leaving 5 bases between them. Germline-derived CDR1 and CDR2 are GTSNPN and SVGIG (reference sequence). Here immunoSEQ multiplex PCR was the method, and the copy in TCRdb shows in-frame clones only, minus some. The data contain about 82,000 clones, more than 70% of them singletons. Whole-study results and caveats: Suggested: most of the CMV-linked TCR signature lies in CD4+ memory cells.

Sequencing was done on a sample of memory CD4+ T cells from blood. The V call is TRBV30, the J call TRBJ1-2; unclear D gene. The clonotype was recovered from an adult in good health and CMV-seronegative. For the CDR3, the DNA is TGTGCCTGGACCCCGAACTATGGCTACACCTTC. It translates to CAWTPNYGYTF. The full variable domain, completed using reference TRBV30 and TRBJ1-2, is SQTIHQWPATLVQPVGSPLSLECTVEGTSNPNLYWYRQAAGRGLQLLFYSVGIGQISSEVPQNLSASRPQDRQFILSSKKLLLSDSGFYLCAWTPNYGYTFGSGTRLTVV.